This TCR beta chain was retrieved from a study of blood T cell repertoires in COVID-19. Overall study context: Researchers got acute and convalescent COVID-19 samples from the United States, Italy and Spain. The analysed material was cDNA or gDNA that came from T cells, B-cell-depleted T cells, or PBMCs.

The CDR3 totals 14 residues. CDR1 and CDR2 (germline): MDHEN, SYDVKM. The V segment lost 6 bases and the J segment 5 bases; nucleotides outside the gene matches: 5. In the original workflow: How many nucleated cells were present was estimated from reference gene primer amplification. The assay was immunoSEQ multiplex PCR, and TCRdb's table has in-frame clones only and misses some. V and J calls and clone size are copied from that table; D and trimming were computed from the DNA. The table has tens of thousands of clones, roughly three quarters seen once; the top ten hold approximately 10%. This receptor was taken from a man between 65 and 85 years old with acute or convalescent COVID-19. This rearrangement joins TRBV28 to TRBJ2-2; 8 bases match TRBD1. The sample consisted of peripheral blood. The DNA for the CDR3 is TGTGCCAGCAGCCAGGGGGCGAGGACCGGGGAGCTGTTTTTT. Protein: CASSQGARTGELFF.